Below, 16 T cell receptor beta chains from the same sample are listed, as sequenced in a study of breast tumors, draining lymph nodes, adjacent tissues. Axillary draining lymph nodes of breast cancer patients supplied the node samples. In TCRdb, the multiplex PCR reads were re-called with MiXCR into one record per CDR3 protein. The table lists 200,000 to 250,000 distinct CDR3 sequences, roughly 30% of them singletons. Sequencing was carried out using axillary lymph node tissue. These receptors came from a female donor with breast cancer. Some clones in this sample may be carry-over from other donors' samples.

This sequence joins TRBV9 and TRBJ2-2; 7 bases match TRBD2. V was pared by 1 base and J by 8 bases, with 11 bases of the junction left unmatched. The CDR3 is 16 residues long. Germline V gene sequence: CDR1 SGDLS, CDR2 YYNGEE. CDR3 in amino acids: CASSVKARGSSGELFF. The CDR3 DNA reads TGTGCCAGCAGCGTAAAAGCTCGCGGGAGTTCTGGGGAGCTGTTTTTT.

The genes are TRBV18 and TRBJ2-3; D gene ambiguous. Trimming cost V 2 bases and J 2 bases, with 5 bases left between them. Germline V lookup: CDR1 KGHSH, CDR2 LQKENI. This CDR3 has 13 residues. In DNA form, the CDR3 reads TGTGCCAGCTCACCATCCCCCACAGATACGCAGTATTTT. It codes for CASSPSPTDTQYF.

Regarding this clonotype: One base away lies a much larger clone, so this may be a sequencing read error. This rearrangement joins TRBV5-6 to TRBJ1-2; weak D call: TRBD1 (5 bases). The germline gives CDR1 SGHDT, CDR2 YYEEEE. The CDR3 sequence is 16 residues long. Between the trimmed V and J ends, which lost 4 bases and 8 bases, there was a span of 24 bases. This CDR3 reads CASSPGFSIRLYGYTF. Here the CDR3 DNA reads TGTGCCAGCAGCCCAGGGTTCTCAATACGCCTATACGGCTACACCTTC.

This clonotype was seen many times. The chain carries TRBV6-5 and TRBJ2-6; 7 nucleotides agree with TRBD2. This CDR3 comprises 17 residues. J lost 0 bases, V lost 0 bases, and 2 bases had no gene match. CDR1 and CDR2 from the germline V gene are MNHEY and SVGAGI. The CDR3 DNA reads TGTGCCAGCAGTTACTCGAGCGGGGTCTCTGGGGCCAACGTCCTGACTTTC. This gives the protein CASSYSSGVSGANVLTF.

The table lists this clonotype with many counts. The chain is built from TRBV7-3 and TRBJ2-7; D is unresolved. In germline, CDR1 is SGHTA, CDR2 FQGTGA. Trimming pared 1 base from V and 6 bases from J, leaving 10 bases between. CDR3 length: 13 residues. CDR3 nucleotide sequence: TGTGCCAGCAGCTTAAGTGGCTCGCGCGAGCAGTACTTC. The encoded protein is CASSLSGSREQYF. The full variable domain, rest sourced from reference TRBV7-3 and TRBJ2-7, is GAGVSQTPSNKVTEKGKYVELRCDPISGHTALYWYRQSLGQGPEFLIYFQGTGAADDSGLPNDRFFAVRPEGSVSTLKIQRTERGDSAVYLCASSLSGSREQYFGPGTRLTVT.

In its sample, this clonotype was seen many times. The chain recombines TRBV9 with TRBJ2-7, with 8 bases matching TRBD2. Trimming cost V 4 bases and J 6 bases; bases outside gene matches: 9. The germline gives CDR1 SGDLS, CDR2 YYNGEE. The CDR3 has 14 residues. The CDR3 here is CASSPQSGRVEQYF. The CDR3 DNA reads as TGTGCCAGCAGCCCACAGAGCGGGAGAGTCGAGCAGTACTTC.

This chain uses TRBV10-2 with TRBJ1-4, with D perhaps matching TRBD1 (6 bases). V gave up 2 bases and J gave up 5 bases, with 9 bases separating them. Germline values: CDR1 WSHSY, CDR2 SAAADI. There are 14 residues in the CDR3. The CDR3: CASSEMGANEKLFF. The CDR3, as DNA: TGCGCCAGCAGTGAGATGGGGGCGAATGAAAAACTGTTTTTT.

This clonotype was seen once. CDR3 nucleotides: TGCGCCAGCAGCCATAACAGGGTAGGTTGGTTTTTT. This encodes CASSHNRVGWFF. V and J are TRBV4-1 and TRBJ1-4; tentatively, D is TRBD1 (6 bases). V was cut by 3 bases and J by 16 bases, with 15 bases left in between. The CDR3 loop spans 12 amino acids. Looked up from germline, CDR1 is MGHRA and CDR2 is YSYEKL.

This clonotype was seen at least ten times. The rearrangement links TRBV20-1 to TRBJ2-1; maybe TRBD1 (5 bases). Germline CDR1 and CDR2: DFQATT and SNEGSKA (reference sequence). The CDR3 totals 14 residues. V was cut by 3 bases and J by 6 bases, with 15 bases left in between. CDR3 DNA sequence: TGCAGTGCTAGTACCTGGGGAAGGGGCAATGAGCAGTTCTTC. Protein sequence: CSASTWGRGNEQFF.

About this clonotype: Given a much more abundant clone one base away, this may be a read error. CDR3 nucleotide sequence: TGTGCCAGCAGTTTCACTAGCGGGAGGGCCTACGAGCAGCACTTC. Its protein is CASSFTSGRAYEQHF. The chain combines TRBV28 with TRBJ2-7; 13 bases match TRBD2. The germline V gene encodes CDR1 MDHEN and CDR2 SYDVKM. The CDR3 sequence is 15 residues long. Full variable domain (missing parts from reference TRBV28 and TRBJ2-7): DVKVTQSSRYLVKRTGEKVFLECVQDMDHENMFWYRQDPGLGLRLIYFSYDVKMKEKGDIPEGYSVSREKKERFSLILESASTNQTSMYLCASSFTSGRAYEQHFGPGTRLTVT.

This clonotype was counted ten times or more. The V call is TRBV19, the J call TRBJ2-1; a possible D gene is TRBD1 (6 bases). This CDR3 has 13 residues. V was cut by 8 bases and J by 7 bases, with 15 bases left in between. Germline V gives CDR1 LNHDA, CDR2 SQIVND (reference sequence). The CDR3, as DNA: TGTGCCAGTGCCCCGGCAGGGGATAATGAGCAGTTCTTC. This encodes CASAPAGDNEQFF.

This clonotype occurred many times. The gene calls are TRBV15 and TRBJ2-1; 16 bases fit TRBD2. Trimming cost V 3 bases and J 7 bases; bases outside gene matches: 3. Looked up from germline, CDR1 is LNHNV and CDR2 is YYDKDF (reference sequence). There are 16 residues in the CDR3. This CDR3 reads CATSSPGLAGGNEQFF. The CDR3 DNA reads as TGTGCCACCAGCAGCCCGGGACTAGCGGGAGGGAATGAGCAGTTCTTC.

Ten or more counts support this clonotype. V usage is TRBV19 and J usage is TRBJ1-6, with a weak D call TRBD1 (6 bases). Per germline, CDR1 LNHDA and CDR2 SQIVND (reference sequence). V gave up 1 base and J gave up 9 bases, with 16 bases separating them. CDR3 length equals 16 residues. In nucleotides, the CDR3 is TGTGCCAGTAGTATAGGATCGCAGGGGCGAGGTTCACCCCTCCACTTT. This gives the protein CASSIGSQGRGSPLHF.

At least ten counts were recorded for this clonotype. The J gene is TRBJ2-2, the V gene TRBV7-2, with D possibly matching TRBD1 (5 bases). The CDR3 is made up of 15 amino acids. Trimming left V 2 bases short and J 1 base short, with 8 bases between. Germline lookup yields CDR1 SGHTA and CDR2 FQGNSA. The CDR3, as DNA: TGTGCCAGCAGCTTAAGGACACTGAACACCGGGGAGCTGTTTTTT. Residues: CASSLRTLNTGELFF.

This clonotype was recorded at least ten times. The chain employs TRBV18 and TRBJ1-5; possibly TRBD1 for D (5 bases). Germline V gene data show CDR1 as KGHSH and CDR2 as LQKENI. Trimming left V 2 bases short and J 5 bases short, with 10 bases between. The CDR3 spans 14 residues. DNA of the CDR3: TGTGCCAGCTCACCAATCGGGGGTGATCAGCCCCAGCATTTT. This sequence encodes CASSPIGGDQPQHF.

A remark on this clonotype: The junction departs from germline at one end; a sequencing error may be responsible. The chain has TRBV18 and TRBJ2-5; D unresolved. CDR3 length: 14 amino acids. Per the germline V gene, CDR1 is KGHSH and CDR2 is LQKENI. The CDR3 sequence is CASSLSEYQETQCF. The CDR3 coding sequence is TGTGCCAGCTCACTCAGTGAGTACCAAGAGACCCAGTGCTTC.